The 6 T cell receptor beta chains listed next were all sequenced from one sample in a study of blood T cell repertoires in COVID-19. Profiling relied on immunoSEQ multiplex PCR, and the TCRdb table lists in-frame clones only, not all of them. The sample shows about 88,000 clones, around nine tenths of them seen only once. Sequenced: peripheral blood. Receptors originate from a man aged 60 to 69 with acute or convalescent COVID-19.

The J gene is TRBJ1-1, the V gene TRBV6-5, with a possible D match to TRBD1 (5 bases). CDR1 is MNHEY and CDR2 is SVGAGI in the germline V gene. The CDR3 covers 14 residues. The ends were cut back, 5 bases at V and 1 base at J, with 11 bases in the middle. The CDR3 spells CASSRGYSNTEAFF. DNA for the CDR3: TGTGCCAGCAGTCGGGGGTATTCGAACACTGAAGCTTTCTTT.

J is TRBJ1-3 and V is TRBV23-1, with TRBD1 as a possible D gene (6 bases). TRBV23-1 is an ORF, with its function uncertain. Trimming took off 0 bases at V and 2 bases at J, with 11 bases between the two ends. The CDR3 contains 16 residues. The chain's CDR3 is CASSQSARTAGNTIYF. The CDR3 DNA reads TGCGCCAGCAGTCAATCGGCCAGGACAGCTGGAAACACCATATATTTT.

This clone turned up a few times. CDR3 amino acids: CASAVGEAYNEQFF. The DNA of the CDR3 is TGTGCCAGCGCCGTAGGGGAGGCGTACAATGAGCAGTTCTTC. The chain carries TRBV6-5 and TRBJ2-1, with a possible D match to TRBD2 (6 bases). Deletions cut 8 bases from V and 4 bases from J, with 15 bases between. The length of the CDR3 is 14 residues. In germline, CDR1 is MNHEY, CDR2 SVGAGI.

The chain couples TRBV11-2 to TRBJ1-1; D unresolved. This CDR3 is 13 amino acids long. The V gene's germline CDR1 is SGHAT and CDR2 FQNNGV. Between the trimmed V and J ends, which lost 3 bases and 6 bases, there was a span of 11 bases. As DNA, the CDR3 is TGTGCCAGCAGCTTGAACAGAAAAGCTGAAGCTTTCTTT. Amino acids: CASSLNRKAEAFF.

The chain links TRBV18 to TRBJ1-3; possible D gene TRBD1, 6 bases. The CDR3 covers 14 residues. Looked up from germline, CDR1 is KGHSH and CDR2 is LQKENI. V was cut by 4 bases and J by 3 bases, with 10 bases left in between. The CDR3 here is CASSRGQSGNTIYF. The CDR3, as DNA: TGTGCCAGCTCACGGGGACAAAGTGGAAACACCATATATTTT.

The chain links TRBV28 to TRBJ2-2, with TRBD1 identical over 7 bases. This CDR3 comprises 15 residues. V shed 8 bases, J shed 0 bases, and the junction held 6 bases outside the gene matches. Germline CDR1 is MDHEN and CDR2 is SYDVKM. The CDR3 spells CASCTGTANTGELFF. CDR3 sequence (DNA): TGTGCCAGCTGCACCGGGACAGCGAACACCGGGGAGCTGTTTTTT.